This T cell receptor beta chain derives from a study of identical twins. There are many counts of this clonotype. What it binds is not known. Germline V CDR1 and CDR2: DFQATT, SNEGSKA (reference sequence). The CDR3 is made up of 13 amino acids. The J segment lost 6 bases and the V segment lost 3 bases, leaving 4 bases of the junction unmatched. Template switching added a universal primer binding site, and final cDNA carried unique molecular identifiers. TCRdb ran MiXCR on the 5' RACE reads and lists one entry per CDR3 protein. The sample carries approximately 700,000 distinct CDR3 sequences, roughly 6.2% recorded once. Study conclusions and caveats: When twins shared out-of-frame alpha sequences, those sequences had excess low generation probability. Fewer insertions marked abundant cord blood beta clonotypes; young adult naive trended weakly, memory not at all.

V is TRBV20-1 and J is TRBJ2-2; 7 nucleotides align to TRBD1. The TCR sequence derives from a man aged 18 to 35 in good health. Sequencing was carried out using naive T cells sorted from blood. The CDR3 bases are TGCAGTGCTAGGGGACAGACCTCCGGGGAGCTGTTTTTT. Translation: CSARGQTSGELFF.